A single sample is the source of the 25 T cell receptor beta chains below, sequenced in a study of shared clonotypes between healthy human individuals. The table came from immunoSEQ multiplex PCR; TCRdb's copy has only in-frame clones and leaves some out. This sample has about 600,000 clones, with roughly 97% found just once. Input material: naive CD4+ T cells sorted from blood. Noted subset: CD45RA+ positively selected. The receptors derive from a woman aged 30 to 39 in good health.

The V gene is TRBV5-1, the J gene TRBJ2-1; D perhaps matches TRBD1 (6 bases). The CDR3 totals 13 residues. The germline CDR1 and CDR2 sequences are SGHRS and YFSETQ. V lost 3 bases, J lost 7 bases, and 11 bases lay in between. The DNA for the CDR3 is TGCGCCAGCAGCTGGAGAGACAGGAATGAGCAGTTCTTC. This sequence encodes CASSWRDRNEQFF.

This chain links TRBV14 with TRBJ1-2; D ambiguous. The CDR3 runs 14 residues. V dropped 6 bases and J dropped 9 bases, with 20 bases sitting between them. Germline CDR1 and CDR2: SGHDN and FVKESK. The CDR3 DNA is TGTGCCAGCAGTCAGAGTACGGGCCTATTGAGCTACACCTTC. It is translated as CASSQSTGLLSYTF.

The gene calls are TRBV18 and TRBJ2-1, with unresolved D. Between the trimmed V and J ends, which lost 3 bases and 5 bases, there was a span of 8 bases. CDR1 and CDR2 (germline): KGHSH, LQKENI. The CDR3 extends over 13 amino acids. The CDR3 here is CASSPSEDNEQFF. The CDR3 DNA is TGTGCCAGCTCACCCAGTGAAGACAATGAGCAGTTCTTC.

This rearrangement joins TRBV5-5 to TRBJ1-5; maybe TRBD1 (6 bases). In germline, CDR1 is SGHKS, CDR2 YYEKEE (reference sequence). This CDR3 is built from 16 residues. The V end was cut by 4 bases, the J end by 7 bases, with 21 bases between. The CDR3 spells CASSVPGDGRGQPQHF. CDR3 DNA sequence: TGTGCCAGCAGCGTACCGGGAGACGGGAGGGGGCAGCCCCAGCATTTT.

The chain employs TRBV25-1 and TRBJ2-5, with 7 nucleotides matching TRBD1. The CDR3 covers 15 residues. Trimming removed 3 bases from V and 2 bases from J; junction bases left unmatched: 6. Per the germline V gene, CDR1 is MGHDK and CDR2 is SYGVNS. CDR3 bases: TGTGCCAGCAGTGATCCCCGACAGGGTCAAGAGACCCAGTACTTC. Residues: CASSDPRQGQETQYF.

Of note for this clone: Different DNA sequences within this sample yield the same CDR3. The chain carries TRBV9 and TRBJ2-3; TRBD2 is a possible D gene (5 bases). This CDR3 has 15 residues. The V gene's germline CDR1 is SGDLS and CDR2 YYNGEE. V lost 3 bases to trimming and J lost 0 bases, with 11 bases between them. The CDR3: CASSGSGTSTDTQYF. The DNA of the CDR3 is TGTGCCAGCAGCGGGAGCGGAACTAGCACAGATACGCAGTATTTT.

This chain connects TRBV29-1 to TRBJ2-1, with 9 nucleotides matching TRBD1. From germline, CDR1 is SQVTM and CDR2 ANQGSEA. The CDR3 sequence is 14 residues long. V lost 2 bases, J lost 8 bases, and 7 bases stayed unmatched. CDR3 in DNA: TGCAGCGTTGAATCCGTACAGGGGGCGGATGAGCAGTTCTTC. Amino acids: CSVESVQGADEQFF.

The chain joins TRBV28 to TRBJ2-7; tentative D call: TRBD2 (6 bases). V was cut by 6 bases and J by 5 bases, with 17 bases left in between. The CDR3 is 14 amino acids. Germline CDR1 MDHEN, CDR2 SYDVKM. CDR3 region: CASRIGGVGNEQYF. DNA of the CDR3: TGTGCCAGCAGAATAGGAGGGGTTGGAAACGAGCAGTACTTC.

V is TRBV5-1 and J is TRBJ1-5; D gene unclear. Trimming removed 6 bases from V and 2 bases from J, with 12 bases in between. CDR1 and CDR2 (germline): SGHRS, YFSETQ. The CDR3 covers 14 residues. CDR3 amino acids: CASTLRMGNQPQHF. CDR3 nucleotide sequence: TGCGCCAGCACCCTAAGGATGGGCAATCAGCCCCAGCATTTT.

This chain joins TRBV5-1 and TRBJ2-5; maybe TRBD2 (5 bases). V lost 2 bases and J lost 3, with 14 bases in between. CDR1 is SGHRS, CDR2 YFSETQ, per germline. The CDR3 spans 15 residues. CDR3 bases: TGCGCCAGCAGCTTAAACCGGGGAGTGAAAGAGACCCAGTACTTC. This gives the protein CASSLNRGVKETQYF.

The V gene is TRBV27, the J gene TRBJ2-6; 7 nucleotides agree with TRBD1. The V gene's germline CDR1 is MNHEY and CDR2 SMNVEV (reference sequence). Germline trimming cut 5 bases from V and 0 bases from J; bases unmatched to any gene: 7. This CDR3 is 17 amino acids long. In DNA form, the CDR3 reads TGTGCCAGCAGTGGCCCCGGACAGGACTCTGGGGCCAACGTCCTGACTTTC. This gives the protein CASSGPGQDSGANVLTF.

V and J are TRBV10-3 and TRBJ2-7, with TRBD2 matching 9 bases. The J segment lost 3 bases and the V segment lost 5 bases, leaving 5 bases of the junction unmatched. CDR3 length: 14 residues. Germline V gives CDR1 ENHRY, CDR2 SYGVKD. The CDR3: CAISLAGESYEQYF. Written as DNA, the CDR3 is TGTGCCATCAGTTTAGCGGGAGAAAGCTACGAGCAGTACTTC.

V usage is TRBV30 and J usage is TRBJ1-1, with D tentatively TRBD1 (6 bases). With 1 base removed from V and 4 bases from J, the gap between germline ends came to 19 bases. CDR1 GTSNPN and CDR2 SVGIG come from the germline V gene (reference sequence). The CDR3 consists of 16 residues. The CDR3 DNA reads as TGTGCCTGGAGTGGGGGGACACGGAGGGGGAGCACTGAAGCTTTCTTT. Protein sequence: CAWSGGTRRGSTEAFF. Filled out from reference TRBV30 and TRBJ1-1, the complete variable domain reads SQTIHQWPATLVQPVGSPLSLECTVEGTSNPNLYWYRQAAGRGLQLLFYSVGIGQISSEVPQNLSASRPQDRQFILSSKKLLLSDSGFYLCAWSGGTRRGSTEAFFGQGTRLTVV.

This sequence joins TRBV7-9 and TRBJ2-2; a possible D gene is TRBD1 (6 bases). V was pared by 1 base and J by 1 base, with 7 bases between. CDR3 length: 15 amino acids. Germline V gene sequence: CDR1 SEHNR, CDR2 FQNEAQ (reference sequence). The CDR3 reads CASSLGTENTGELFF. DNA for the CDR3: TGTGCCAGCAGCTTAGGGACAGAGAACACCGGGGAGCTGTTTTTT.

The chain uses TRBV6-5 and TRBJ2-5; tentative D call: TRBD1 (6 bases). This CDR3 has 14 residues. Deletions cut 5 bases from V and 2 bases from J, with 12 bases between. In germline, CDR1 is MNHEY, CDR2 SVGAGI. CDR3 in DNA: TGTGCCAGCAGTAGAGGGACAATTCAAGAGACCCAGTACTTC. Translated, it gives CASSRGTIQETQYF.

This chain joins TRBV28 and TRBJ2-7, with D unresolved. The germline V gene has CDR1 MDHEN and CDR2 SYDVKM. V lost 4 bases and J lost 2, with 12 bases in between. This CDR3 comprises 14 residues. The CDR3 is CASSSAILTYEQYF. The CDR3 DNA reads as TGTGCCAGCAGTTCCGCTATTTTAACCTACGAGCAGTACTTC.

The chain employs TRBV5-1 and TRBJ2-1, with 9 bases identical to TRBD2. CDR3 length: 18 residues. CDR1 is SGHRS, CDR2 YFSETQ, per germline. The ends lost 4 bases at V and 5 bases at J; junction bases unmatched: 16. The CDR3 DNA is TGCGCCAGCAGCGCCCCCCGGTCGGGGACTAGCTACCACAATGAGCAGTTCTTC. The encoded protein is CASSAPRSGTSYHNEQFF.

The gene calls are TRBV5-1 and TRBJ1-1; D is uncertain. The V end lost 0 bases, the J end lost 1 base, and 7 bases lay between the germline ends. Germline assignment: CDR1 SGHRS and CDR2 YFSETQ. The CDR3 runs 14 residues. CDR3 amino acids: CASSLGHSNTEAFF. The DNA for the CDR3 is TGCGCCAGCAGCTTGGGACATTCGAACACTGAAGCTTTCTTT.

In nucleotides, the CDR3 is TGCGCCAGCAGCTTGGAGTGGCAGTCAACAGATACGCAGTATTTT. Its translation is CASSLEWQSTDTQYF. The chain couples TRBV5-1 to TRBJ2-3; D remains ambiguous. Germline loops: CDR1 SGHRS, CDR2 YFSETQ. The CDR3 has 15 amino acids. The V end lost 0 bases, the J end lost 3 bases, and 11 bases lay between the germline ends.

The rearrangement links TRBV7-3 to TRBJ2-1; 8 nucleotides match TRBD2. With 5 bases clipped from V and 3 bases from J, the junction kept 12 bases outside the gene matches. CDR3 length: 17 residues. The V gene's germline CDR1 is SGHTA and CDR2 FQGTGA. The CDR3 here is CASSGGSSGSFYNEQFF. CDR3 nucleotides: TGTGCCAGCAGCGGCGGGTCGAGCGGGAGCTTCTACAATGAGCAGTTCTTC.

V usage is TRBV5-1 and J usage is TRBJ1-5; D call uncertain. This CDR3 comprises 15 residues. CDR1 and CDR2 from the germline V gene are SGHRS and YFSETQ. Trimming took off 4 bases at V and 2 bases at J, with 13 bases between the two ends. The CDR3 spells CASSPGREGNQPQHF. CDR3 bases: TGCGCCAGCAGCCCGGGAAGGGAGGGCAATCAGCCCCAGCATTTT.

The CDR3 DNA reads TGTGCCAGCAATAGGGACACACTCCCCTACGAGCAGTACTTC. Its translation is CASNRDTLPYEQYF. This chain joins TRBV28 and TRBJ2-7, with D possibly TRBD1 on 6 matching bases. The CDR3 spans 14 residues. Between the trimmed V and J ends, which lost 7 bases and 2 bases, there was a span of 15 bases. Germline values: CDR1 MDHEN, CDR2 SYDVKM.

This clone showed up just once. The V gene is TRBV7-9, the J gene TRBJ1-1; the match to TRBD1 covers 9 bases. Germline V CDR1 and CDR2: SEHNR, FQNEAQ (reference sequence). V lost 5 bases to trimming and J lost 7 bases; unmatched junction nucleotides: 2. The CDR3 consists of 12 residues. CDR3 DNA sequence: TGTGCCAGCAGCACAGGGGGCGGTGAAGCTTTCTTT. Protein product: CASSTGGGEAFF.

The rearrangement links TRBV6-5 to TRBJ1-1, with D hard to call. CDR1 and CDR2 (germline): MNHEY, SVGAGI. The CDR3 runs to 13 residues. V was trimmed by 8 bases and J by 1 base, leaving 11 bases between them. The CDR3: CASGKDGNTEAFF. CDR3 in DNA: TGTGCCAGCGGCAAGGACGGGAACACTGAAGCTTTCTTT.

A single count supports this clone. The chain couples TRBV10-3 to TRBJ2-1; 10 bases align to TRBD2. The CDR3 consists of 14 residues. CDR1 and CDR2 from the germline V gene are ENHRY and SYGVKD. Trimming removed 4 bases from V and 4 bases from J; junction bases left unmatched: 1. The CDR3 region is CAISGTSGYNEQFF. In nucleotides, the CDR3 is TGTGCCATCAGTGGGACTAGCGGATACAATGAGCAGTTCTTC.